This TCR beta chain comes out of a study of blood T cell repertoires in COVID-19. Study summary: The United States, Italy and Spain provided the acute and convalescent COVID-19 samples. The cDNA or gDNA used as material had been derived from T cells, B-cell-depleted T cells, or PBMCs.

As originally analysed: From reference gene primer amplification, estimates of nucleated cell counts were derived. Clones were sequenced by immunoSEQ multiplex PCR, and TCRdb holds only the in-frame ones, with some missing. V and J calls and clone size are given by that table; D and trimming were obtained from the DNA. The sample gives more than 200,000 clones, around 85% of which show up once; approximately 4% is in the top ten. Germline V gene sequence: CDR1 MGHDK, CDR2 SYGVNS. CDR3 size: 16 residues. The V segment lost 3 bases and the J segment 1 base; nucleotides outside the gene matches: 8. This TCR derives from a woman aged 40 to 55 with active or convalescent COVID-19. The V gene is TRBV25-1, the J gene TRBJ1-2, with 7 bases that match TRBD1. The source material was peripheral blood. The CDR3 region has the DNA TGTGCCAGCAGTGACTCGAACAGGGGAGGTAACTATGGCTACACCTTC. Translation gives CASSDSNRGGNYGYTF.